This is a list of T cell receptor beta chains from one sample in a study of blood T cell repertoires in COVID-19. Measured with immunoSEQ multiplex PCR; TCRdb has only the in-frame clones, and not every one. In the table there are around 81,000 clones, nearly 90% of which are singletons. Sequenced sample: peripheral blood. The receptors come from a man between 65 and 79 years old with acute or convalescent COVID-19. The CDR3 runs from the conserved cysteine through the conserved F or W. The size of a clone is reported for some rows only, either as once, few or many, or as a class for expanded clones.

clone size,J gene,V gene,CDR3 protein
NA,TRBJ1-1,TRBV5-4,CASSSQGYTEAFF
NA,TRBJ1-4,TRBV6-2/TRBV6-3,CASSLRVQEKLFF
NA,TRBJ2-6,TRBV4-3,CASSQDTGSGANVLTF
NA,TRBJ1-2,TRBV10-2,CASSAGQIYGYTF
once,TRBJ1-5,TRBV19,CASSYQGTNQPQHF
NA,TRBJ2-7,TRBV5-4,CASSLGSGGTSYEQYF
NA,TRBJ2-2,TRBV7-9,CASSLQGNTGELFF
NA,TRBJ2-1,TRBV15,CATSRRGGRGSAAYNEQFF
NA,TRBJ1-6,TRBV27,CASSKHQTGAPNSPLHF
NA,TRBJ1-2,TRBV19,CASSTRDTQGYTF
NA,TRBJ1-3,TRBV27,CASSPTTGVRGNTIYF
NA,TRBJ1-1,TRBV5-6,CASSPGTGRLNTEAFF
NA,TRBJ1-3,TRBV10-3,CAIRGDNFGNTIYF
NA,TRBJ2-3,TRBV24-1,CATSDPQRGTDTQYF
NA,TRBJ2-3,TRBV11-2,CASSPPGDTQYF
NA,TRBJ2-5,TRBV2,CASGRGTDQETQYF
once,TRBJ1-4,TRBV3-1/TRBV3-2,CASSQGRQVLGEKLFF
NA,TRBJ1-6,TRBV3-1/TRBV3-2,CASSQQDYNSPLHF
NA,TRBJ2-7,TRBV9,CASSVEAYPYEQYF
NA,TRBJ2-7,TRBV7-2,CASSLSQRSGTYEQYF
NA,TRBJ1-1,TRBV30,CARARLNTEAFF
NA,TRBJ2-5,TRBV11-2,CASSFQIWYRAQETQYF
NA,TRBJ1-1,TRBV9,CASSPTLSTGSTEAFF
few,TRBJ2-3,TRBV9,CASSVDISGGTDTQYF
NA,TRBJ2-5,TRBV7-8,CASSLGAIQETQYF
NA,TRBJ2-2,TRBV5-1,CASKGLLNTGELFF
NA,TRBJ1-3,TRBV4-3,CASSQGGQGFNTIYF
NA,TRBJ2-1,TRBV5-1,CASSSSGRAGNNEQFF
NA,TRBJ1-5,TRBV7-9,CASSPDSALDSNQPQHF
NA,TRBJ2-7,TRBV7-2,CASSTAGGHSEQYF
NA,TRBJ2-3,TRBV5-4,CASKREPTDTQYF
NA,TRBJ2-2,TRBV7-2,CASSPDRGFSGELFF
NA,TRBJ2-6,TRBV10-3,CATEGQGTGANVLTF
NA,TRBJ2-2,TRBV28,CASSFFYGAGGSGTGELFF
NA,TRBJ2-2,TRBV6-4,CASSDSPGTGELFF
NA,TRBJ1-5,TRBV28,CASTEVDRGPGQPQHF
NA,TRBJ2-2,TRBV6-5,CASRPTGYTGELFF
NA,TRBJ2-7,TRBV6-5,CASNNGQVYEQYF